These 28 T cell receptor beta chains were sequenced from one sample in a study of blood T cell repertoires in COVID-19. TCRdb keeps only in-frame clones here, not all; method: immunoSEQ multiplex PCR. The sample shows around 170,000 clones, 70% to 85% of them seen only once. The sample taken for sequencing was PBMCs or T cells enriched from blood (not recorded which). The receptor source for this set is a man aged 45-60 years who had recovered from COVID-19.

The chain is built from TRBV13 and TRBJ1-2; perhaps TRBD1 as D (6 bases). The CDR3 covers 15 residues. V was trimmed by 7 bases and J by 4 bases, leaving 19 bases between them. The germline gives CDR1 PRHDT, CDR2 FYEKMQ (reference sequence). Written as DNA, the CDR3 is TGTGCCAGCACCCCGGCTCGGACAGCCCCCTATGGCTACACCTTC. Translation: CASTPARTAPYGYTF.

This chain links TRBV4-3 with TRBJ2-3; TRBD2 might be the D (6 bases). Germline CDR1 is LGHNA and CDR2 is YSLEER. The CDR3 is 15 residues long. V lost 4 bases and J lost 2, with 13 bases in between. This CDR3 reads CASSLEGQFTDTQYF. CDR3 DNA: TGCGCCAGCAGCCTGGAGGGGCAGTTCACAGATACGCAGTATTTT.

In its sample, this clone was seen many times. The chain employs TRBV6-5 and TRBJ1-1, with a weak D call TRBD1 (6 bases). From germline, CDR1 is MNHEY and CDR2 SVGAGI. This CDR3 comprises 14 residues. Trimming took 4 bases from V and 1 from J, leaving 10 bases between them. The CDR3 spells CASSWRTENTEAFF. In DNA, the CDR3 is TGTGCCAGCAGTTGGAGGACAGAGAACACTGAAGCTTTCTTT.

The genes are TRBV12-5 and TRBJ1-2; D might be TRBD1 (5 bases). This CDR3 comprises 13 residues. The V end lost 1 base, the J end lost 4 bases, and 7 bases lay between the germline ends. CDR1 is LGHNT and CDR2 is FRNRAP in the germline V gene. The CDR3: CASGLGQGYGYTF. In DNA form, the CDR3 reads TGTGCTAGTGGTTTGGGCCAGGGCTATGGCTACACCTTC. Looking up the rest from reference TRBV12-5 and TRBJ1-2 gives the full variable domain: DARVTQTPRHKVTEMGQEVTMRCQPILGHNTVFWYRQTMMQGLELLAYFRNRAPLDDSGMPKDRFSAEMPDATLATLKIQPSEPRDSAVYFCASGLGQGYGYTFGSGTRLTVV.

The V and J genes are TRBV29-1 and TRBJ1-2; 7 bases map to TRBD1. Germline lookup yields CDR1 SQVTM and CDR2 ANQGSEA. CDR3 length: 14 residues. Germline trimming cut 7 bases from V and 6 bases from J; bases unmatched to any gene: 14. The CDR3 here is CSASKTGMGNGYTF. The CDR3 bases are TGCAGCGCCTCAAAGACAGGGATGGGAAATGGCTACACCTTC.

This clone was counted once. V and J are TRBV7-2 and TRBJ2-3; 11 bases fit TRBD2. This CDR3 spans 16 amino acids. V trimming: 5 bases; J trimming: 2 bases; junction bases outside the gene matches: 6. Germline-derived CDR1 and CDR2 are SGHTA and FQGNSA. CDR3 nucleotides: TGTGCCAGCAGCCGTAGCGGGGGGGCCGCCACAGATACGCAGTATTTT. Protein: CASSRSGGAATDTQYF.

The chain is built from TRBV7-9 and TRBJ1-2; 9 bases are shared with TRBD1. V shed 6 bases and J 3 bases; nucleotides not matched to a gene: 11. Germline V gives CDR1 SEHNR, CDR2 FQNEAQ (reference sequence). This CDR3 has 16 residues. CDR3 protein: CASSSGQGGRHYGYTF. For the CDR3, the DNA is TGTGCCAGCAGTTCGGGACAGGGAGGCAGGCACTATGGCTACACCTTC. The variable domain in full, completed from reference TRBV7-9 and TRBJ1-2, reads DTGVSQNPRHKITKRGQNVTFRCDPISEHNRLYWYRQTLGQGPEFLTYFQNEAQLEKSRLLSDRFSAERPKGSFSTLEIQRTEQGDSAMYLCASSSGQGGRHYGYTFGSGTRLTVV.

The CDR3 spells CASKRGSTGELFF. CDR3 coding DNA: TGTGCCAGTAAAAGGGGTAGCACCGGGGAGCTGTTTTTT. The chain uses TRBV19 and TRBJ2-2, with a weak D call TRBD1 (5 bases). The ends were cut back, 7 bases at V and 4 bases at J, with 10 bases in the middle. Germline V gene lookup returns CDR1 LNHDA and CDR2 SQIVND (reference sequence). The CDR3 runs 13 residues.

This rearrangement joins TRBV29-1 to TRBJ2-3, with TRBD1 matching over 7 bases. With 7 bases clipped from V and 1 base from J, the junction kept 8 bases outside the gene matches. Per germline, CDR1 SQVTM and CDR2 ANQGSEA. The CDR3 contains 14 residues. The chain's CDR3 is CSGKRGPGTDTQYF. CDR3 nucleotides: TGCAGCGGAAAAAGGGGGCCGGGCACAGATACGCAGTATTTT.

V and J are TRBV12-5 and TRBJ1-5; no definite D call. CDR3 length: 18 residues. CDR1 is LGHNT and CDR2 is FRNRAP in the germline V gene. Deletions cut 1 base from V and 1 base from J, with 17 bases between. CDR3 in DNA: TGTGCTAGTGGTTTGGACCCCGGGTCGCGTGGGAGCAATCAGCCCCAGCATTTT. This codes for CASGLDPGSRGSNQPQHF.

This sequence joins TRBV19 and TRBJ1-1; 7 bases line up with TRBD1. The CDR3 sequence is 14 residues long. CDR1 is LNHDA and CDR2 is SQIVND in the germline V gene (reference sequence). V trimming: 5 bases; J trimming: 10 bases; junction bases outside the gene matches: 13. The DNA of the CDR3 is TGTGCCAGTAGTCTCTTATCCCGGGACAGTGGAGCTTTCTTT. This encodes CASSLLSRDSGAFF. Based on the CDR3 plus reference TRBV19 and TRBJ1-1, the full variable domain is DGGITQSPKYLFRKEGQNVTLSCEQNLNHDAMYWYRQDPGQGLRLIYYSQIVNDFQKGDIAEGYSVSREKKESFPLTVTSAQKNPTAFYLCASSLLSRDSGAFFGQGTRLTVV.

The rearrangement joins TRBV3-1 (or the pseudogene TRBV3-2) to TRBJ1-2; the D gene is possibly TRBD1 (6 bases). The CDR3 loop spans 15 amino acids. Trimming cost V 1 base and J 8 bases, with 17 bases left between them. Per germline, CDR1 LGHDT and CDR2 YNNKEL (reference sequence). DNA of the CDR3: TGTGCCAGCAGCCAAGGGGCCAGGGGCGGAAAAGGCTACACCTTC. Protein product: CASSQGARGGKGYTF.

The rearrangement joins TRBV6-5 to TRBJ2-5; 9 bases fit TRBD1. Germline V gene lookup returns CDR1 MNHEY and CDR2 SVGAGI. CDR3 length equals 15 residues. The ends lost 6 bases at V and 4 bases at J; junction bases unmatched: 9. CDR3: CASRSPDRGSETQYF. The CDR3 DNA is TGTGCCAGCAGAAGCCCGGACAGGGGATCAGAGACCCAGTACTTC.

The J gene is TRBJ2-4, the V gene TRBV4-3; 12 positions match TRBD2. V shed 0 bases, J shed 6 bases, and the junction held 6 bases outside the gene matches. CDR3 length equals 17 residues. CDR1 is LGHNA and CDR2 is YSLEER in the germline V gene. Here the CDR3 reads CASSQEKLAGGPNIQYF. The CDR3 DNA reads TGCGCCAGCAGCCAAGAGAAACTAGCGGGGGGCCCAAACATTCAGTACTTC.

This sequence joins TRBV28 and TRBJ1-2; 9 bases are shared with TRBD1. V lost 3 bases to trimming and J lost 5 bases; unmatched junction nucleotides: 7. The CDR3 has 15 residues. In germline, CDR1 is MDHEN, CDR2 SYDVKM. CDR3 nucleotides: TGTGCCAGCAGTTTCCCTACAGGGGGCGCTTATGGCTACACCTTC. Its protein is CASSFPTGGAYGYTF.

This sequence joins TRBV19 and TRBJ1-6; D is undetermined. The germline CDR1 and CDR2 sequences are LNHDA and SQIVND (reference sequence). This CDR3 region has 17 residues. The V end was cut by 3 bases, the J end by 5 bases, with 17 bases between. The CDR3 DNA reads TGTGCCAGTAGTATGAACAGCCGGGGATCCGATAATTCACCCCTCCACTTT. Its translation is CASSMNSRGSDNSPLHF. The variable domain in full, with the rest retrieved from reference TRBV19 and TRBJ1-6, is DGGITQSPKYLFRKEGQNVTLSCEQNLNHDAMYWYRQDPGQGLRLIYYSQIVNDFQKGDIAEGYSVSREKKESFPLTVTSAQKNPTAFYLCASSMNSRGSDNSPLHFGNGTRLTVT.

The rearrangement joins TRBV2 to TRBJ1-3; D is undetermined. V dropped 6 bases and J dropped 0 bases, with 12 bases sitting between them. Germline CDR1 reads SNHLY; CDR2 reads FYNNEI. The CDR3 is 15 residues long. The CDR3 nucleotides are TGTGCCAGCAGGAAGACTGTTAACTCTGGAAACACCATATATTTT. Amino acids: CASRKTVNSGNTIYF.

The rearrangement links TRBV7-9 to TRBJ1-3; 8 positions match TRBD1. Germline-derived CDR1 and CDR2 are SEHNR and FQNEAQ (reference sequence). This CDR3 spans 13 amino acids. V was clipped by 5 bases and J by 9 bases; unmatched bases: 6. The CDR3 region is CASSPGQGGTIYF. The DNA for the CDR3 is TGTGCCAGCAGCCCCGGACAGGGAGGCACCATATATTTT.

The rearrangement joins TRBV30 to TRBJ1-1; 7 nucleotides line up with TRBD1. This CDR3 contains 14 residues. Germline trimming cut 4 bases from V and 1 base from J; bases unmatched to any gene: 6. CDR1 and CDR2 from the germline V gene are GTSNPN and SVGIG (reference sequence). The CDR3 loop is CAWIPGTENTEAFF. The CDR3 nucleotides are TGTGCCTGGATCCCCGGGACAGAGAACACTGAAGCTTTCTTT.

The genes are TRBV4-2 and TRBJ2-2; TRBD1 might be the D (6 bases). CDR1 and CDR2 from the germline V gene are LGHNA and YNFKEQ. Trimming pared 0 bases from V and 4 bases from J, leaving 21 bases between. This CDR3 is built from 19 residues. The CDR3 nucleotides are TGTGCCAGCAGCCAAGATGGGGGCCGAGGGCGAGTCTCCACCGGGGAGCTGTTTTTT. It is translated as CASSQDGGRGRVSTGELFF.

V and J are TRBV7-2 and TRBJ1-5; D is possibly TRBD1 (6 bases). The V gene's germline CDR1 is SGHTA and CDR2 FQGNSA. This CDR3 is built from 18 residues. Trimming removed 1 base at V and 7 bases at J, with 23 bases between. This chain's CDR3 is CASSLGGGTQGRGQPQHF. The DNA for the CDR3 is TGTGCCAGCAGCTTAGGGGGGGGGACCCAGGGGCGCGGCCAGCCCCAGCATTTT.

This chain links TRBV9 with TRBJ2-7; 12 bases are shared with TRBD2. The CDR3 is 15 residues long. J was trimmed by 3 bases and V by 1 base; bases with no gene match: 2. Germline lookup yields CDR1 SGDLS and CDR2 YYNGEE. The CDR3 coding sequence is TGTGCCAGCAGCGTACTAGCGGGGGGGCTCTACGAGCAGTACTTC. It encodes CASSVLAGGLYEQYF.

V and J are TRBV6-1 and TRBJ2-7; 8 nucleotides agree with TRBD1. The germline CDR1 and CDR2 sequences are MNHNS and SASEGT. The CDR3 totals 18 residues. Trimming removed 0 bases from V and 0 bases from J; junction bases left unmatched: 10. In DNA, the CDR3 is TGTGCCAGCAGTGAAGCGGTGGGGACAGGTCCAGGCTCCTACGAGCAGTACTTC. Its translation is CASSEAVGTGPGSYEQYF.

The CDR3 coding sequence is TGTGCCACAAGGCCGCGGGGCCGCAGAGCTAACTATGGCTACACCTTC. This sequence encodes CATRPRGRRANYGYTF. J is TRBJ1-2 and V is TRBV28, with D perhaps TRBD1 (5 bases). Looked up from germline, CDR1 is MDHEN and CDR2 is SYDVKM. There are 16 residues in the CDR3. Trimming shortened V by 10 bases and J by 0 bases, and 21 bases separated the two germline ends.

In DNA, the CDR3 is TGTGCCAGCAGCCAAGTCATTGGACAGCCTTCCTACGAGCAGTACTTC. Translating gives CASSQVIGQPSYEQYF. The J gene is TRBJ2-7, the V gene TRBV3-1 (or the pseudogene TRBV3-2); D may be TRBD1 (6 bases). The CDR3 totals 16 residues. The V end lost 1 base, the J end lost 1 base, and 14 bases lay between the germline ends. Germline V gene lookup returns CDR1 LGHDT and CDR2 YNNKEL (reference sequence).

This chain links TRBV4-1 with TRBJ2-6; possibly TRBD2 for D (6 bases). CDR3 length: 17 residues. Germline V gives CDR1 MGHRA, CDR2 YSYEKL. Trimming pared 3 bases from V and 0 bases from J, leaving 12 bases between. The CDR3 DNA reads as TGCGCCAGCAGCCACCCGGGGGTCCTCTCTGGGGCCAACGTCCTGACTTTC. Amino acids: CASSHPGVLSGANVLTF.

The J gene is TRBJ2-1, the V gene TRBV5-1; D is perhaps TRBD2 (6 bases). Germline loops: CDR1 SGHRS, CDR2 YFSETQ. V lost 4 bases, J lost 4 bases, and 12 bases lay in between. This CDR3 contains 14 residues. CDR3 in DNA: TGCGCCAGCAGCGAGGGACTGGGGTACAATGAGCAGTTCTTC. Amino acid sequence: CASSEGLGYNEQFF.

This chain uses TRBV3-1 (or the pseudogene TRBV3-2) with TRBJ2-2; D remains ambiguous. Trimming removed 4 bases from V and 7 bases from J, with 10 bases in between. The V gene's germline CDR1 is LGHDT and CDR2 YNNKEL (reference sequence). This CDR3 has 13 amino acids. In DNA form, the CDR3 reads TGTGCCAGCAGCCCCCCGTCGGGCGGGGAGCTGTTTTTT. It is translated as CASSPPSGGELFF.